A selection of T cell receptor beta chains follows, all from one sample in a study of blood T cell repertoires in COVID-19. Produced via immunoSEQ multiplex PCR; TCRdb's table is partial and in-frame only. Of about 150,000 clones listed, about 87% are singletons. The specimen sequenced was peripheral blood. The receptors were sampled from a woman aged 50 to 65 with active or convalescent COVID-19. Each CDR3 is given with its conserved first and last residue. The D gene is left open where the match is weak. Clone size appears in some rows only: once, few, many, or a class for an expanded clone.

clone_size d_call cdr3_length j_call v_call cdr3_aa cdr3_nt
NA NA 16 TRBJ2-3 TRBV5-1 CASSLREVPSTDTQYF TGCGCCAGCAGCTTGCGTGAGGTACCGTCCACAGATACGCAGTATTTT
once NA 15 TRBJ2-6 TRBV7-2 CASSPRDSGANVLTF TGTGCCAGCAGCCCCAGGGACTCTGGGGCCAACGTCCTGACTTTC
NA TRBD2 15 TRBJ2-5 TRBV9 CASSVVAGGQETQYF TGTGCCAGCAGCGTCGTAGCGGGGGGACAAGAGACCCAGTACTTC
NA TRBD1 15 TRBJ2-7 TRBV3-1/TRBV3-2 CASSQISDRDYEQYF TGTGCCAGCAGCCAGATTTCCGACAGGGACTACGAGCAGTACTTC
NA TRBD1 14 TRBJ1-1 TRBV13 CASSLKDRGVKAFF TGTGCCAGCAGCTTAAAGGACAGGGGAGTTAAGGCTTTCTTT
once NA 16 TRBJ2-5 TRBV5-1 CASRLSGSGGKETQYF TGCGCCAGCAGATTAAGTGGTAGTGGAGGGAAAGAGACCCAGTACTTC
NA TRBD1 16 TRBJ1-3 TRBV7-2 CASSQQGAVSGNTIYF TGTGCCAGCAGCCAACAGGGGGCGGTCTCTGGAAACACCATATATTTT
NA TRBD2 13 TRBJ2-7 TRBV3-1/TRBV3-2 CASSRRGGDEQYF TGTGCCAGCAGTCGTCGTGGGGGGGACGAGCAGTACTTC
NA TRBD2 14 TRBJ2-3 TRBV20-1 CSASPGGGEGTQYF TGCAGTGCTAGTCCCGGGGGGGGTGAAGGTACGCAGTATTTT
NA NA 16 TRBJ2-3 TRBV18 CASSPIQGGGTDTQYF TGTGCCAGCTCACCAATCCAGGGGGGAGGCACAGATACGCAGTATTTT
once TRBD2 15 TRBJ2-1 TRBV5-1 CASSLGLAGVDEQFF TGCGCCAGCAGCTTGGGCCTAGCGGGAGTAGATGAGCAGTTCTTC
NA NA 12 TRBJ2-5 TRBV30 CAWGPGEETQYF TGTGCCTGGGGACCGGGTGAGGAGACCCAGTACTTC
once TRBD2 16 TRBJ2-7 TRBV28 CASSPTGGVLLYEQYF TGTGCCAGCAGTCCCACGGGGGGGGTGCTTTTATACGAGCAGTACTTC
few TRBD1 16 TRBJ2-5 TRBV9 CASSTRPGTGKETQYF TGTGCCAGCAGCACCCGACCCGGGACAGGGAAAGAGACCCAGTACTTC
NA TRBD2 16 TRBJ2-2 TRBV6-6 CASLTPLAANTGELFF TGTGCCAGCCTAACCCCCCTAGCGGCCAACACCGGGGAGCTGTTTTTT
NA NA 14 TRBJ2-5 TRBV5-5 CASSSRQDLETQYF TGTGCCAGCAGCTCCCGACAGGATCTAGAGACCCAGTACTTC
NA TRBD1 16 TRBJ2-7 TRBV29-1 CSVEHAGTGGEYEQYF TGCAGCGTTGAACATGCCGGGACAGGGGGCGAGTACGAGCAGTACTTC
NA TRBD1 15 TRBJ1-3 TRBV30 CAWKDRGGKGNTIYF TGTGCCTGGAAGGACCGAGGGGGCAAAGGAAACACCATATATTTT
once NA 16 TRBJ2-3 TRBV4-3 CASSQELASGTDTQYF TGCGCCAGCAGCCAAGAGCTCGCTAGCGGCACAGATACGCAGTATTTT
NA TRBD1 14 TRBJ1-1 TRBV15 CATSRDGTDYEAFF TGTGCCACCAGCAGAGACGGGACAGACTATGAAGCTTTCTTT
NA TRBD1 14 TRBJ1-1 TRBV19 CASSPGGADTEAFF TGTGCCAGTAGCCCAGGGGGCGCGGACACTGAAGCTTTCTTT
NA TRBD1 14 TRBJ2-7 TRBV25-1 CASRRTGGSYEQYF TGTGCCAGCAGACGGACAGGGGGTTCCTACGAGCAGTACTTC
NA TRBD1 13 TRBJ1-3 TRBV11-2 CASSLNRGNTIYF TGTGCCAGCAGCTTAAACAGGGGGAACACCATATATTTT
once NA 13 TRBJ1-5 TRBV29-1 CSALTGDNQPQHF TGCAGCGCTCTGACAGGAGACAATCAGCCCCAGCATTTT
NA TRBD1 15 TRBJ1-5 TRBV19 CASSGQGRIDQPQHF TGTGCCAGTAGTGGACAGGGAAGGATAGATCAGCCCCAGCATTTT
NA TRBD1 14 TRBJ2-3 TRBV2 CASAGTGGADTQYF TGTGCCAGCGCCGGGACAGGGGGCGCAGATACGCAGTATTTT
NA NA 16 TRBJ2-3 TRBV6-2/TRBV6-3 CASSTVSRKRTDTQYF TGTGCCAGCAGTACGGTCAGCAGGAAACGGACAGATACGCAGTATTTT
NA NA 15 TRBJ1-5 TRBV27 CASSLRTSSNQPQHF TGTGCCAGCAGTTTACGGACATCGAGCAATCAGCCCCAGCATTTT
NA TRBD2 19 TRBJ2-1 TRBV7-6 CASSLVSGGAGLSYNEQFF TGTGCCAGCAGCTTAGTAAGCGGGGGGGCGGGTCTCTCCTACAATGAGCAGTTCTTC
NA TRBD2 13 TRBJ2-1 TRBV5-4 CASGLEGPEEQFF TGTGCCAGCGGACTAGAAGGTCCGGAAGAGCAGTTCTTC
NA NA 15 TRBJ1-3 TRBV6-5 CASSYRAGVGNTIYF TGTGCCAGCAGTTACAGGGCAGGGGTCGGAAACACCATATATTTT
NA NA 12 TRBJ1-1 TRBV30 CAWTTENTEAFF TGTGCCTGGACGACAGAGAACACTGAAGCTTTCTTT
NA TRBD1 18 TRBJ1-1 TRBV7-2 CASSSPIGQGKLNTEAFF TGTGCCAGCAGCTCCCCAATCGGACAGGGGAAACTGAACACTGAAGCTTTCTTT
NA NA 15 TRBJ1-5 TRBV7-6 CASSPSGQSGQPQHF TGTGCCAGCAGCCCATCTGGACAGTCTGGGCAGCCCCAGCATTTT
NA NA 15 TRBJ2-1 TRBV6-5 CASSYGLTSYNEQFF TGTGCCAGCAGTTACGGCCTTACCTCTTACAATGAGCAGTTCTTC
NA NA 17 TRBJ1-5 TRBV28 CASSFPGTKNSNQPQHF TGTGCCAGCAGTTTTCCCGGGACAAAAAATAGCAATCAGCCCCAGCATTTT
NA NA 14 TRBJ2-7 TRBV7-2 CASSFLGVSYEQYF TGTGCCAGCAGCTTTTTAGGGGTGTCCTACGAGCAGTACTTC